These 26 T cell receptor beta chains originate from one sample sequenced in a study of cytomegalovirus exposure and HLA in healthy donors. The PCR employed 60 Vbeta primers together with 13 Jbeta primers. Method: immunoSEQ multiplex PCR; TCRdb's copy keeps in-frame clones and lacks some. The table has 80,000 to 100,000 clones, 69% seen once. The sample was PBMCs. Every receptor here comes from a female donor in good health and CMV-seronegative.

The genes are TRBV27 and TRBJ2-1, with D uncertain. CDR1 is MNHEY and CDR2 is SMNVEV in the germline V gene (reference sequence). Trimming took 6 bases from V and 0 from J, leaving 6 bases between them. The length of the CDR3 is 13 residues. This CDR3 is CASSLSSYNEQFF. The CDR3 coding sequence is TGTGCCAGCAGCCTTAGCTCCTACAATGAGCAGTTCTTC.

CDR3 bases: TGTGCCAGCAGTTTACTAGGATACAATGAGCAGTTCTTC. It codes for CASSLLGYNEQFF. The chain links TRBV28 to TRBJ2-1; unclear D gene. Trimming shortened V by 2 bases and J by 4 bases, and 6 bases separated the two germline ends. This CDR3 contains 13 residues. The germline gives CDR1 MDHEN, CDR2 SYDVKM.

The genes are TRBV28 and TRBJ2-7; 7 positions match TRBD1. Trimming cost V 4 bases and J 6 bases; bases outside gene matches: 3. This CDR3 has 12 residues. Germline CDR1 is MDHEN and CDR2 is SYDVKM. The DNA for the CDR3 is TGTGCCAGCAGTTCCGCAGGGGGCGAGCAGTACTTC. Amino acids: CASSSAGGEQYF.

CDR3 residues: CASSFGQGRTLHF. CDR3 sequence (DNA): TGTGCCAGCAGCTTCGGACAGGGTAGGACCCTCCACTTT. This chain connects TRBV5-4 to TRBJ1-6, with 8 bases that match TRBD1. J was trimmed by 14 bases and V by 2 bases; bases with no gene match: 6. The CDR3 runs 13 residues. Germline assignment: CDR1 SGHNT and CDR2 YYREEE (reference sequence).

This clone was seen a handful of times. CDR3 sequence reads: CASSTQGALGANVLTF. CDR3 bases: TGTGCCAGTAGCACCCAGGGGGCGTTGGGGGCCAACGTCCTGACTTTC. V usage is TRBV19 and J usage is TRBJ2-6; 8 nucleotides line up with TRBD1. Germline V gives CDR1 LNHDA, CDR2 SQIVND (reference sequence). The ends lost 6 bases at V and 4 bases at J; junction bases unmatched: 8. This CDR3 is 16 amino acids long.

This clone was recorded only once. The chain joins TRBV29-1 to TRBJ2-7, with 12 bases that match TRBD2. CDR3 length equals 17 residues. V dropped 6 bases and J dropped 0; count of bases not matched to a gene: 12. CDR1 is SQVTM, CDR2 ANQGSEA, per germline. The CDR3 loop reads CSVGIRTSGTYSYEQYF. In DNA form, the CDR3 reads TGCAGCGTGGGGATCCGGACTAGCGGGACATACTCCTACGAGCAGTACTTC.

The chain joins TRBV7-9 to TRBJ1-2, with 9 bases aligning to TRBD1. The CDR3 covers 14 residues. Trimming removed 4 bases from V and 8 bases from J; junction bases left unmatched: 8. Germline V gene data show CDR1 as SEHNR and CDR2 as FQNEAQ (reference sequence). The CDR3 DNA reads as TGTGCCAGCAGCTCCGGACAGGGGTCGGGCGGCTACACCTTC. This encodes CASSSGQGSGGYTF.

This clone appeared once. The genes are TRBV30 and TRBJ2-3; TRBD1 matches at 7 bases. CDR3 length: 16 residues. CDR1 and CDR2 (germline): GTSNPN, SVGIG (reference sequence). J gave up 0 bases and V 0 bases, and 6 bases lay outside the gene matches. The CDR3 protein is CAWSVEGASSTDTQYF. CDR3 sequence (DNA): TGTGCCTGGAGTGTAGAGGGGGCGTCTAGCACAGATACGCAGTATTTT.

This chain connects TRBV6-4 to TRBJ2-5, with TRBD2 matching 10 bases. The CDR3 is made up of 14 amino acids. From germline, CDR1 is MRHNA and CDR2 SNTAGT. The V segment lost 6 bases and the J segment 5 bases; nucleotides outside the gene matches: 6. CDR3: CASRRAGGWETQYF. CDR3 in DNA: TGTGCCAGCAGAAGAGCGGGAGGGTGGGAGACCCAGTACTTC.

CDR3 DNA: TGTGCCAGCAGTTTTGGGGCTCCAGGACAGCCCCAGCATTTT. This sequence encodes CASSFGAPGQPQHF. This rearrangement joins TRBV28 to TRBJ1-5; D perhaps matches TRBD1 (5 bases). CDR3 length: 14 amino acids. Per the germline V gene, CDR1 is MDHEN and CDR2 is SYDVKM. With 3 bases removed from V and 7 bases from J, the gap between germline ends came to 13 bases.

CDR3 sequence reads: CASSLQAEAFF. CDR3 nucleotides: TGTGCCAGCAGTTTACAGGCTGAAGCTTTCTTT. The chain joins TRBV6-6 to TRBJ1-1; tentatively, D is TRBD1 (5 bases). Germline V CDR1 and CDR2: MNHNY, SVGAGI (reference sequence). The V end was cut by 4 bases, the J end by 6 bases, with 6 bases between. This CDR3 region has 11 residues.

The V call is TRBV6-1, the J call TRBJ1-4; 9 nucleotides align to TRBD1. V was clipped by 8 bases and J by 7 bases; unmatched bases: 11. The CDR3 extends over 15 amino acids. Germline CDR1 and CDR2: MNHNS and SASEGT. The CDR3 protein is CASDAGGQGSEKLFF. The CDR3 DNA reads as TGTGCCAGCGATGCGGGGGGACAGGGTAGTGAAAAACTGTTTTTT.

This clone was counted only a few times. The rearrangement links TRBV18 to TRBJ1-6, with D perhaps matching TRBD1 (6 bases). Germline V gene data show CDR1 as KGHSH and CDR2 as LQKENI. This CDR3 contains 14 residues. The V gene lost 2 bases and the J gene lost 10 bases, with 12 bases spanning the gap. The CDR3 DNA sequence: TGTGCCAGCTCACCAGTAACAGGGAGATCACCCCTCCACTTT. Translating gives CASSPVTGRSPLHF. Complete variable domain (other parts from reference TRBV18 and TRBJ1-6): NAGVMQNPRHLVRRRGQEARLRCSPMKGHSHVYWYRQLPEEGLKFMVYLQKENIIDESGMPKERFSAEFPKEGPSILRIQQVVRGDSAAYFCASSPVTGRSPLHFGNGTRLTVT.

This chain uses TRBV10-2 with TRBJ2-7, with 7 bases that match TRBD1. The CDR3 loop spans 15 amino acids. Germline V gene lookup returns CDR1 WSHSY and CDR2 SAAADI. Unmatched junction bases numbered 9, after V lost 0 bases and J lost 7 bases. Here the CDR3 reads CASSESWQGVGEQYF. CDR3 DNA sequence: TGCGCCAGCAGTGAGTCTTGGCAGGGGGTGGGAGAGCAGTACTTC.

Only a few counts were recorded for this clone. Here the CDR3 reads CASSPPGAGNQPQHF. The CDR3 DNA reads as TGTGCCAGCTCACCACCGGGGGCAGGTAATCAGCCCCAGCATTTT. The chain joins TRBV18 to TRBJ1-5, with D maybe TRBD1 (6 bases). The CDR3 length is 15 residues. Germline CDR1 and CDR2: KGHSH and LQKENI. V lost 0 bases and J lost 4, with 10 bases in between.

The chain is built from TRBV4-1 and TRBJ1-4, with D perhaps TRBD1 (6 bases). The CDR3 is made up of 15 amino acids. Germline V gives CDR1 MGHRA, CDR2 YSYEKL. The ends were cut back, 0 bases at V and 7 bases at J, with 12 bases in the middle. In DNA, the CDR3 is TGCGCCAGCAGCCAAGACAGGGGTTTGAGTGAAAAACTGTTTTTT. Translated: CASSQDRGLSEKLFF.

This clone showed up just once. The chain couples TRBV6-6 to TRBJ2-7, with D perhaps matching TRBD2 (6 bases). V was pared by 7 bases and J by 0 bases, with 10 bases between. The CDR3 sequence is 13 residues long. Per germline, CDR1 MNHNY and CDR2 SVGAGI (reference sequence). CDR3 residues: CASNPGVSYEQYF. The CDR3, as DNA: TGTGCCAGCAACCCGGGGGTCTCCTACGAGCAGTACTTC.

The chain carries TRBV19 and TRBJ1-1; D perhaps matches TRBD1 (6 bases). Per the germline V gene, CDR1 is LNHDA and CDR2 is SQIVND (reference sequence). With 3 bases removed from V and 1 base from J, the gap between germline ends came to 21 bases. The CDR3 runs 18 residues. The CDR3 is CASSIPGGGRNGNTEAFF. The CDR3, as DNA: TGTGCCAGTAGTATCCCTGGCGGGGGGCGGAATGGGAACACTGAAGCTTTCTTT.

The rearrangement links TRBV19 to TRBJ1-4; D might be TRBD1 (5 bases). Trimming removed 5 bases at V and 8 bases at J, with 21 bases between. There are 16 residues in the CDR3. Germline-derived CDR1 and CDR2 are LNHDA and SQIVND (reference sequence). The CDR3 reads CASSPRRGEGAEKLFF. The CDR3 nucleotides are TGTGCCAGTAGTCCCCGCAGAGGGGAGGGTGCCGAAAAACTGTTTTTT. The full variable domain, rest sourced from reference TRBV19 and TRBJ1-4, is DGGITQSPKYLFRKEGQNVTLSCEQNLNHDAMYWYRQDPGQGLRLIYYSQIVNDFQKGDIAEGYSVSREKKESFPLTVTSAQKNPTAFYLCASSPRRGEGAEKLFFGSGTQLSVL.

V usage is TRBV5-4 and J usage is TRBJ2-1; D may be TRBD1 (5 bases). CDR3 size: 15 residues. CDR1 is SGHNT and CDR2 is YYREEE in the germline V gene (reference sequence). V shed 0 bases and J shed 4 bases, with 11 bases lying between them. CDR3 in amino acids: CASSLAVGEYNEQFF. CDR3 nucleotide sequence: TGTGCCAGCAGCTTGGCGGTAGGGGAATACAATGAGCAGTTCTTC. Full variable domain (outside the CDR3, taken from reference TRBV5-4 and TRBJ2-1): ETGVTQSPTHLIKTRGQQVTLRCSSQSGHNTVSWYQQALGQGPQFIFQYYREEENGRGNFPPRFSGLQFPNYSSELNVNALELDDSALYLCASSLAVGEYNEQFFGPGTRLTVL.

The CDR3 nucleotides are TGTGCCAGCAGCCCAAATGCAGCTGGGGCCAACGTCCTGACTTTC. Translating gives CASSPNAAGANVLTF. The rearrangement uses TRBV7-6 and TRBJ2-6; D unresolved. The V end was cut by 5 bases, the J end by 2 bases, with 10 bases between. Looked up from germline, CDR1 is SGHVS and CDR2 is FNYEAQ. The CDR3 covers 15 residues.

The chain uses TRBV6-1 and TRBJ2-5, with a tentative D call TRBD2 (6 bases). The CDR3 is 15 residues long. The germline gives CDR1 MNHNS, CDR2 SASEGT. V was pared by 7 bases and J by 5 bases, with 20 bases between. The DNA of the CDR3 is TGTGCCAGCACTCTCTCCGCGGGGCCATGGGAGACCCAGTACTTC. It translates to CASTLSAGPWETQYF.

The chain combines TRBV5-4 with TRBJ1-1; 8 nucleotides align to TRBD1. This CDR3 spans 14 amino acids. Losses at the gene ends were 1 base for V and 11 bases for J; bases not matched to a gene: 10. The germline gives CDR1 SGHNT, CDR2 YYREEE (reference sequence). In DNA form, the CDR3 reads TGTGCCAGCAGCTTGCTTCGGGGACAGGTCGTGGCTTTCTTT. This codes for CASSLLRGQVVAFF. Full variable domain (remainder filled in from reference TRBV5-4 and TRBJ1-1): ETGVTQSPTHLIKTRGQQVTLRCSSQSGHNTVSWYQQALGQGPQFIFQYYREEENGRGNFPPRFSGLQFPNYSSELNVNALELDDSALYLCASSLLRGQVVAFFGQGTRLTVV.

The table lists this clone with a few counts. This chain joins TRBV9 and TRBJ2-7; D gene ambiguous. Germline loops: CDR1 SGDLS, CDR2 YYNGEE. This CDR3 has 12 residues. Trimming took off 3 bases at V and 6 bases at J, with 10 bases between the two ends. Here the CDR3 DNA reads TGTGCCAGCAGCGCGTCCCTCGGCGAGCAGTACTTC. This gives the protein CASSASLGEQYF.

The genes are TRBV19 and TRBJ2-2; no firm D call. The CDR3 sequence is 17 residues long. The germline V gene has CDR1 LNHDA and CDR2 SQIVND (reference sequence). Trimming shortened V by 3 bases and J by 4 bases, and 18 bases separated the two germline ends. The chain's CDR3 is CASSIISTGVRTGELFF. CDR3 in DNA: TGTGCCAGTAGTATCATATCCACCGGAGTTCGCACCGGGGAGCTGTTTTTT. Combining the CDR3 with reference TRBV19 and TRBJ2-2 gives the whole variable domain DGGITQSPKYLFRKEGQNVTLSCEQNLNHDAMYWYRQDPGQGLRLIYYSQIVNDFQKGDIAEGYSVSREKKESFPLTVTSAQKNPTAFYLCASSIISTGVRTGELFFGEGSRLTVL.

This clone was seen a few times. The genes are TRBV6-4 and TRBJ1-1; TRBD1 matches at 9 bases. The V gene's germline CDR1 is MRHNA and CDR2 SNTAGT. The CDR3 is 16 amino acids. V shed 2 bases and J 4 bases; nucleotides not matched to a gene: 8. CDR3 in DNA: TGTGCCAGCAGTGACAGACCGGGACAGGGAATCACTGAAGCTTTCTTT. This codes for CASSDRPGQGITEAFF.